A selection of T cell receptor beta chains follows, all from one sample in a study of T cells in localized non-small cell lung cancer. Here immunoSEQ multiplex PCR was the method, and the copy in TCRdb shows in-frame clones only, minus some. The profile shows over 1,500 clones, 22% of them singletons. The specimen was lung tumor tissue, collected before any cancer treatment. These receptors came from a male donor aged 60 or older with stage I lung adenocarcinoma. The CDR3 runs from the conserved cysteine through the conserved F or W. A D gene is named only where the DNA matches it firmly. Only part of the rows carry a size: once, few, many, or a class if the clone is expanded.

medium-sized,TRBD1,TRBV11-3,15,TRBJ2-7,CASSDGTGVTYEQYF,TGTGCCAGCAGCGACGGGACAGGGGTAACTTACGAGCAGTACTTC
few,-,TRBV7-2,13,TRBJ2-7,CASSSGQVYEQYF,TGTGCCAGCAGCTCTGGACAAGTCTACGAGCAGTACTTC
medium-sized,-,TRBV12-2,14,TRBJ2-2,CAAAGTSNTGELFF,TGTGCTGCCGCCGGGACATCGAACACCGGGGAGCTGTTTTTT
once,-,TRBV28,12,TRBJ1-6,CASSLWNSPLHF,TGTGCCAGCAGTTTATGGAATTCACCCCTCCACTTT
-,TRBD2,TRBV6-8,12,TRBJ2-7,CASSSGGYEQYF,TGTGCCAGCAGTTCGGGAGGATACGAGCAGTACTTC
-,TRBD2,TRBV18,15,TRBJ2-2,CASSPGLAGTGELFF,TGTGCCAGCTCACCGGGACTAGCGGGAACCGGGGAGCTGTTTTTT
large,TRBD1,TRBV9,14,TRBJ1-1,CASSVGTGGTEAFF,TGTGCCAGCAGCGTAGGGACAGGGGGGACTGAAGCTTTCTTT
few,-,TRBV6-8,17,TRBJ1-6,CASSYSPDRLGGSPLHF,TGTGCCAGCAGTTACTCCCCGGACCGCCTCGGGGGTTCACCCCTCCACTTT
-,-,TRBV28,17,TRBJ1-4,CASSPMGSGGVNEKLFF,TGTGCCAGCAGTCCGATGGGGAGTGGGGGGGTTAATGAAAAACTGTTTTTT
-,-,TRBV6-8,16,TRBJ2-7,CASSYGPAAGFDEQYF,TGTGCCAGCAGTTACGGACCCGCCGCAGGGTTCGACGAGCAGTACTTC
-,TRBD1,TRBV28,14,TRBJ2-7,CASSFDEGAREQYF,TGTGCCAGCAGTTTCGACGAGGGGGCCCGCGAGCAGTACTTC
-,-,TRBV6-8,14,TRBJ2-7,CASTESGRDYEQYF,TGTGCCAGCACTGAATCGGGCAGGGACTACGAGCAGTACTTC
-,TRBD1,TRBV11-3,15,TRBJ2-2,CASSLQGAGTGELFF,TGTGCCAGCAGCTTACAGGGGGCGGGAACCGGGGAGCTGTTTTTT
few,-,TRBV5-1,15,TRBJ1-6,CASSLEPGPNSPLHF,TGCGCCAGCAGCTTGGAACCAGGCCCCAATTCACCCCTCCACTTT
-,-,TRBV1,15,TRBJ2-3,CASSQPKTGGGTQYF,TGCGCCAGCAGCCAGCCAAAAACGGGGGGAGGTACGCAGTATTTT
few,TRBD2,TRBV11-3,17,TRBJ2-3,CASSLAVASGGLDTQYF,TGTGCCAGCAGCTTGGCCGTCGCTAGCGGGGGGCTAGATACGCAGTATTTT
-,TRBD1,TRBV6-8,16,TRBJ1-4,CASSSGQGGTNEKLFF,TGTGCCAGCAGTTCCGGACAGGGGGGAACTAATGAAAAACTGTTTTTT
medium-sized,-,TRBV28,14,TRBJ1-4,CAIRDSTTNEKLFF,TGTGCCATCCGGGACTCCACAACTAATGAAAAACTGTTTTTT
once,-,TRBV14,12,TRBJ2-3,CASSPTTDTQYF,TGTGCCAGCAGCCCGACGACAGATACGCAGTATTTT
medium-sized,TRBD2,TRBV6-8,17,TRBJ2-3,CASSPEGTSGGEDTQYF,TGTGCCAGCAGCCCGGAAGGGACTAGCGGGGGGGAAGATACGCAGTATTTT
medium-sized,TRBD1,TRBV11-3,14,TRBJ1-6,CASGQGTGNSPLHF,TGTGCCAGCGGCCAGGGGACAGGGAATTCACCCCTCCACTTT
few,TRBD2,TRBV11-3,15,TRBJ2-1,CASSTSSGIYNEQFF,TGTGCCAGCAGCACTTCTAGCGGGATTTACAATGAGCAGTTCTTC
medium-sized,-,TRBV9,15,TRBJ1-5,CASNYDGLIDQPQHF,TGTGCCAGCAACTACGACGGACTAATCGATCAGCCCCAGCATTTT
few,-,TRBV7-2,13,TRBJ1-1,CASSLAENTEAFF,TGTGCCAGCAGCTTAGCCGAGAACACTGAAGCTTTCTTT
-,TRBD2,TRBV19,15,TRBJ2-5,CASSITSGDQETQYF,TGTGCCAGTAGTATTACTAGCGGGGACCAAGAGACCCAGTACTTC
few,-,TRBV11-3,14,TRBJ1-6,CASSLVAGASPLHF,TGTGCCAGCAGCTTAGTGGCAGGGGCATCACCCCTCCACTTT
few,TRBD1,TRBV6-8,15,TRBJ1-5,CASRFTGVGNQPQHF,TGTGCCAGCAGATTCACAGGGGTGGGCAATCAGCCCCAGCATTTT
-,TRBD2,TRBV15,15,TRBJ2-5,CATSREGAGLKTQYF,TGTGCCACCAGCAGAGAGGGAGCGGGGCTAAAGACCCAGTACTTC
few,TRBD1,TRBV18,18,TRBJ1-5,CASSSTGQGPLFNQPQHF,TGTGCCAGCTCATCGACTGGACAGGGTCCTCTCTTCAATCAGCCCCAGCATTTT
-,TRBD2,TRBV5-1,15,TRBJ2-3,CASSSGTSYEDTQYF,TGCGCCAGCAGCTCGGGGACTAGCTATGAAGATACGCAGTATTTT
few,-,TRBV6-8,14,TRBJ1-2,CASSHLDQIYGYTF,TGTGCCAGCAGTCACCTTGATCAGATCTATGGCTACACCTTC
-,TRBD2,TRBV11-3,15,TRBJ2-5,CASSLIAGAQETQYF,TGTGCCAGCAGCTTAATAGCGGGGGCCCAAGAGACCCAGTACTTC
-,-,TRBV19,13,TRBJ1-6,CASSIRDNSPLHF,TGTGCCAGTAGTATCCGGGATAATTCACCCCTCCACTTT
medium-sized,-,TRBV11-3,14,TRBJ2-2,CASSQTGKPGELFF,TGTGCCAGCAGTCAAACAGGGAAGCCCGGGGAGCTGTTTTTT
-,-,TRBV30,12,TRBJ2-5,CAWSNSWETQYF,TGTGCCTGGAGCAACAGTTGGGAGACCCAGTACTTC
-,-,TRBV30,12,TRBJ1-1,CAWIARKPEAFF,TGTGCCTGGATAGCCAGGAAGCCTGAAGCTTTCTTT
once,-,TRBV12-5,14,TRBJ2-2,CASGLAQAGGELFF,-